These 15 T cell receptor beta chains were all obtained from the same sample, sequenced in a study of a mutant IDH1 vaccine in newly diagnosed glioma. Specified time point: week 11, during vaccination. Doses consisted of 300 ug of mutant IDH1 20-mer peptide each, paired with topical imiquimod. For these TCRs, the target antigens are not known. The repertoire was sequenced with immunoSEQ multiplex PCR; TCRdb's copy has only in-frame clones and lacks some. The profile shows about 32,000 clones, around 78% of them singletons. Specimen: PBMCs, collected from a glioma patient whose treatment included an IDH1 peptide vaccine. The origin of the receptors is a man aged 25 to 45 with glioma.

J is TRBJ2-1 and V is TRBV5-1, with D hard to call. The CDR3 consists of 15 residues. Per germline, CDR1 SGHRS and CDR2 YFSETQ. V dropped 4 bases and J dropped 0 bases, with 11 bases sitting between them. CDR3 protein: CASSPRTVSYNEQFF. The CDR3 DNA follows: TGCGCCAGCAGCCCGAGGACGGTCTCCTACAATGAGCAGTTCTTC.

This clone was seen only a few times. The chain is built from TRBV7-9 and TRBJ1-6; D gene uncertain. Germline V gene lookup returns CDR1 SEHNR and CDR2 FQNEAQ (reference sequence). V was shortened by 8 bases and J by 10 bases, with 18 bases between the two germline ends. The CDR3 extends over 14 amino acids. As DNA, the CDR3 is TGTGCCAGCCATGGGCCCACTATACGGTCACCCCTCCACTTT. It yields the protein CASHGPTIRSPLHF.

J is TRBJ1-1 and V is TRBV6-4; TRBD1 aligns across 8 bases. Germline V gene data show CDR1 as MRHNA and CDR2 as SNTAGT. V lost 5 bases to trimming and J lost 0 bases; unmatched junction nucleotides: 2. This CDR3 is 14 amino acids long. CDR3 DNA sequence: TGTGCCAGCAGTCCGGACAGGGTGAACACTGAAGCTTTCTTT. Its translation is CASSPDRVNTEAFF.

V is TRBV7-8 and J is TRBJ1-4; no firm D call. The CDR3 runs 16 residues. In germline, CDR1 is SGHVS, CDR2 FQNEAQ. Trimming cost V 2 bases and J 4 bases, with 14 bases left between them. As DNA, the CDR3 is TGTGCCAGCAGCTTATCCCCCCGTTCCTATAATGAAAAACTGTTTTTT. This encodes CASSLSPRSYNEKLFF.

This chain joins TRBV2 and TRBJ1-4, with no clear D. This CDR3 contains 14 residues. Germline CDR1 is SNHLY and CDR2 is FYNNEI. Trimming stripped 4 bases from V and 8 bases from J, with 14 bases between. The CDR3 DNA follows: TGTGCCAGCAGTGTTGGCCGGTCCCAAGAAAAACTGTTTTTT. Protein product: CASSVGRSQEKLFF.

The J gene is TRBJ1-3, the V gene TRBV7-3; D possibly corresponds to TRBD1 (5 bases). With 0 bases removed from V and 3 bases from J, the gap between germline ends came to 9 bases. The germline gives CDR1 SGHTA, CDR2 FQGTGA. This CDR3 is built from 15 residues. As DNA, the CDR3 is TGTGCCAGCAGCTTAACGGGCGGGGGTGGAAACACCATATATTTT. It is translated as CASSLTGGGGNTIYF.

Only one count was recorded for this clone. This sequence joins TRBV2 and TRBJ2-3, with D tentatively TRBD2 (6 bases). V lost 2 bases and J 2 bases, leaving 14 bases between the germline ends. This CDR3 spans 16 amino acids. Germline-derived CDR1 and CDR2 are SNHLY and FYNNEI. The CDR3 spells CASSELPPGVTDTQYF. As DNA, the CDR3 is TGTGCCAGCAGTGAATTACCCCCGGGGGTCACAGATACGCAGTATTTT.

CDR3 in amino acids: CASSQGAGDGTEAFF. CDR3 DNA: TGCGCCAGCAGCCAAGGTGCGGGGGACGGGACTGAAGCTTTCTTT. The chain is built from TRBV4-3 and TRBJ1-1; tentative D call: TRBD1 (5 bases). CDR1 and CDR2 from the germline V gene are LGHNA and YSLEER. The CDR3 extends over 15 amino acids. The V and J ends lost 1 base and 5 bases respectively, with 14 bases between them.

The genes are TRBV6-6 and TRBJ1-5; D remains ambiguous. The CDR3 extends over 12 amino acids. The V end was cut by 7 bases, the J end by 2 bases, with 6 bases between. The germline V gene has CDR1 MNHNY and CDR2 SVGAGI (reference sequence). The DNA for the CDR3 is TGTGCCAGCAAGTCGGGCAATCAGCCCCAGCATTTT. This sequence encodes CASKSGNQPQHF.

The V gene is TRBV5-1, the J gene TRBJ2-7; 7 positions match TRBD1. Germline V CDR1 and CDR2: SGHRS, YFSETQ. The CDR3 spans 13 residues. Unmatched junction bases numbered 3, after V lost 0 bases and J lost 6 bases. The CDR3 DNA sequence: TGCGCCAGCAGCTTGGGACAGGGTCTCGAGCAGTACTTC. Protein product: CASSLGQGLEQYF. The whole variable domain, remainder taken from reference TRBV5-1 and TRBJ2-7, is KAGVTQTPRYLIKTRGQQVTLSCSPISGHRSVSWYQQTPGQGLQFLFEYFSETQRNKGNFPGRFSGRQFSNSRSEMNVSTLELGDSALYLCASSLGQGLEQYFGPGTRLTVT.

The chain is built from TRBV5-4 and TRBJ2-2, with a weak D call TRBD1 (6 bases). The CDR3 is 15 amino acids. Trimming cost V 3 bases and J 2 bases, with 11 bases left between them. CDR1 is SGHNT and CDR2 is YYREEE in the germline V gene (reference sequence). The CDR3 spells CASSWGRTNTGELFF. The DNA for the CDR3 is TGTGCCAGCAGCTGGGGGCGGACAAACACCGGGGAGCTGTTTTTT.

This chain uses TRBV27 with TRBJ1-5; possible D gene TRBD1, 5 bases. Germline CDR1 is MNHEY and CDR2 is SMNVEV (reference sequence). CDR3 length: 13 amino acids. The V end lost 2 bases, the J end lost 9 bases, and 11 bases lay between the germline ends. The CDR3 here is CASSLSLRGPQHF. The CDR3 nucleotides read TGTGCCAGCAGTTTAAGCCTGAGGGGGCCCCAGCATTTT.

This clone is a singleton in its sample. The chain employs TRBV4-3 and TRBJ1-2; D is unresolved. V gave up 0 bases and J gave up 5 bases, with 16 bases separating them. CDR3 length: 16 residues. Germline assignment: CDR1 LGHNA and CDR2 YSLEER. Here the CDR3 DNA reads TGCGCCAGCAGCCAAGATGGGCCGGAGACATCGTATGGCTACACCTTC. Its protein product is CASSQDGPETSYGYTF.

The chain has TRBV25-1 and TRBJ1-1, with no clear D. The germline V gene has CDR1 MGHDK and CDR2 SYGVNS. Trimming cost V 3 bases and J 0 bases, with 17 bases left between them. CDR3 length equals 17 residues. DNA for the CDR3: TGTGCCAGCAGTGATCGGGGATTCACTGAAATGAACACTGAAGCTTTCTTT. As protein: CASSDRGFTEMNTEAFF.

This clone was observed a few times. The chain employs TRBV5-1 and TRBJ1-1; D gene unclear. The CDR3 consists of 14 residues. Germline assignment: CDR1 SGHRS and CDR2 YFSETQ. Trimming left V 4 bases short and J 0 bases short, with 10 bases between. CDR3 loop: CASSPDTMNTEAFF. In DNA form, the CDR3 reads TGCGCCAGCAGCCCAGACACCATGAACACTGAAGCTTTCTTT.